This TCR beta chain stems from a study of blood T cell repertoires in COVID-19. The authors' processing: Amplification of reference gene primers was used by the study to estimate nucleated cell counts. The method was immunoSEQ multiplex PCR; TCRdb's version includes in-frame clones alone and lacks a portion of them. The V and J calls and clone size are taken from that table; D and trimming were inferred from the DNA. In the table there are some 180,000 clones, more than 80% of which are singletons. The CDR3 is 15 amino acids. J lost 6 bases, V lost 5 bases, and 4 bases had no gene match. Germline CDR1 SGHVS, CDR2 FQNEAQ.

V gene TRBV7-8 combines with J gene TRBJ2-1; TRBD2 matches 13 bases. Sample: peripheral blood. This clonotype originated in a woman aged 60-70 years with acute or convalescent COVID-19. The CDR3 DNA follows: TGTGCCAGCAGCGTGACTAGCGGGAGGCTCAATGAGCAGTTCTTC. Amino acids: CASSVTSGRLNEQFF.